One and the same sample provided the 32 T cell receptor beta chains below, sequenced in a study of blood T cell repertoires in COVID-19. Profiling relied on immunoSEQ multiplex PCR, and the TCRdb table lists in-frame clones only, not all of them. The profile shows approximately 300,000 clones, 75% to 95% of them singletons. Sequencing was performed on peripheral blood. The receptors derive from a woman younger than 45 with COVID-19, enrolled during active disease.

The genes are TRBV9 and TRBJ2-1; 8 nucleotides match TRBD2. With 2 bases clipped from V and 4 bases from J, the junction kept 5 bases outside the gene matches. CDR3 length equals 15 residues. The germline gives CDR1 SGDLS, CDR2 YYNGEE. The CDR3 nucleotides read TGTGCCAGCAGCGTCAGAGCGGGGGAGTACAATGAGCAGTTCTTC. Translating gives CASSVRAGEYNEQFF.

The sample holds a few counts of this clone. The rearrangement uses TRBV4-2 and TRBJ1-5; 7 bases agree with TRBD1. Germline V gives CDR1 LGHNA, CDR2 YNFKEQ. V lost 4 bases, J lost 6 bases, and 12 bases stayed unmatched. This CDR3 is built from 16 residues. For the CDR3, the DNA is TGTGCCAGCAGCCCAGGGTCCGACAGGGTGGGTCAGCCCCAGCATTTT. It is translated as CASSPGSDRVGQPQHF.

CDR3 protein: CASSPTGGYGYTF. The CDR3, as DNA: TGCGCCAGCAGCCCGACAGGGGGTTATGGCTACACCTTC. The rearrangement joins TRBV5-1 to TRBJ1-2, with TRBD1 matching 9 bases. The length of the CDR3 is 13 residues. The germline CDR1 and CDR2 sequences are SGHRS and YFSETQ. V lost 4 bases, J lost 5 bases, and 3 bases stayed unmatched.

The rearrangement links TRBV6-6 to TRBJ1-2; 8 bases align to TRBD1. Germline V gene sequence: CDR1 MNHNY, CDR2 SVGAGI (reference sequence). CDR3 length: 11 amino acids. The V and J ends lost 6 bases and 7 bases, in that order; junction bases with no gene match: 1. The CDR3 nucleotides read TGTGCCAGCAGCCAGGGGGCTGGCTACACCTTC. This gives the protein CASSQGAGYTF.

V and J are TRBV18 and TRBJ1-2, with 7 bases fitting TRBD1. V lost 2 bases and J lost 5; bases outside the gene matches: 2. The CDR3 has 13 amino acids. CDR1 KGHSH and CDR2 LQKENI come from the germline V gene. CDR3 bases: TGTGCCAGCTCACCAGACAGGGCATATGGCTACACCTTC. It translates to CASSPDRAYGYTF. Based on the CDR3 plus reference TRBV18 and TRBJ1-2, the full variable domain is NAGVMQNPRHLVRRRGQEARLRCSPMKGHSHVYWYRQLPEEGLKFMVYLQKENIIDESGMPKERFSAEFPKEGPSILRIQQVVRGDSAAYFCASSPDRAYGYTFGSGTRLTVV.

The rearrangement uses TRBV6-5 and TRBJ2-4; no definite D call. This CDR3 region has 15 residues. V lost 0 bases and J lost 0, with 6 bases in between. Germline V lookup: CDR1 MNHEY, CDR2 SVGAGI. CDR3: CASSYSELAKNIQYF. CDR3 coding DNA: TGTGCCAGCAGTTACTCGGAGCTAGCCAAAAACATTCAGTACTTC.

The chain couples TRBV27 to TRBJ2-7; TRBD1 matches 12 bases. The ends lost 5 bases at V and 7 bases at J; junction bases unmatched: 6. Germline CDR1 is MNHEY and CDR2 is SMNVEV (reference sequence). The CDR3 has 14 amino acids. The CDR3 loop is CASSPGQGAGEQYF. The DNA for the CDR3 is TGTGCCAGCAGTCCGGGACAGGGGGCGGGAGAGCAGTACTTC.

This chain links TRBV6-1 with TRBJ1-4; D unresolved. This CDR3 has 13 amino acids. Trimming cost V 1 base and J 6 bases, with 6 bases left between them. CDR1 and CDR2 (germline): MNHNS, SASEGT. CDR3 nucleotides: TGTGCCAGCAGTGAAGGGCATGATGAAAAACTGTTTTTT. Translated, it gives CASSEGHDEKLFF.

The V gene is TRBV28, the J gene TRBJ2-7; the match to TRBD1 covers 7 bases. Per germline, CDR1 MDHEN and CDR2 SYDVKM. CDR3 length: 14 amino acids. V shed 10 bases, J shed 3 bases, and the junction held 12 bases outside the gene matches. CDR3 sequence: CATISGQTIYEQYF. The CDR3 DNA reads as TGTGCCACTATATCGGGACAGACTATCTACGAGCAGTACTTC.

The J gene is TRBJ2-7, the V gene TRBV27, with 10 bases identical to TRBD1. CDR3 size: 14 residues. In germline, CDR1 is MNHEY, CDR2 SMNVEV (reference sequence). J was trimmed by 5 bases and V by 3 bases; bases with no gene match: 4. DNA of the CDR3: TGTGCCAGCAGTTTGGGACAGGGGTTAAACGAGCAGTACTTC. It encodes CASSLGQGLNEQYF.

The CDR3 DNA sequence: TGTGCCAGCAGCTTGAGGAGCCCCCTCACCGGAGGCACTGAAGCTTTCTTT. Its protein is CASSLRSPLTGGTEAFF. The chain combines TRBV5-5 with TRBJ1-1; D is unresolved. V was shortened by 1 base and J by 4 bases, with 20 bases between the two germline ends. Per the germline V gene, CDR1 is SGHKS and CDR2 is YYEKEE (reference sequence). CDR3 length equals 17 residues.

The V gene is TRBV5-5, the J gene TRBJ1-1; D is unclear. The V gene's germline CDR1 is SGHKS and CDR2 YYEKEE (reference sequence). The CDR3 is made up of 15 amino acids. Trimming took off 6 bases at V and 4 bases at J, with 19 bases between the two ends. CDR3 bases: TGTGCCAGCACTAAGTGGAGGGTCCCGGCCACTGAAGCTTTCTTT. This codes for CASTKWRVPATEAFF.

The chain joins TRBV11-2 to TRBJ1-1, with 10 bases lining up with TRBD1. Trimming cost V 5 bases and J 1 base; bases outside gene matches: 7. Looked up from germline, CDR1 is SGHAT and CDR2 is FQNNGV. This CDR3 contains 16 residues. This CDR3 is CASSTIRDRGNTEAFF. The DNA of the CDR3 is TGTGCCAGCAGCACAATTAGGGACAGGGGGAACACTGAAGCTTTCTTT.

The chain combines TRBV7-2 with TRBJ2-4, with D uncertain. V was clipped by 3 bases and J by 0 bases, with 21 bases between them. CDR1 is SGHTA, CDR2 FQGNSA, per germline. The CDR3 covers 19 residues. The CDR3 region is CASSLTDGAHHVAKNIQYF. DNA of the CDR3: TGTGCCAGCAGCTTGACCGACGGAGCTCATCACGTAGCCAAAAACATTCAGTACTTC.

With regard to this clone: Other DNA sequences in this specimen translate into the identical CDR3. The J gene is TRBJ2-7, the V gene TRBV28, with TRBD2 matching over 7 bases. V lost 2 bases, J lost 2 bases, and 0 bases stayed unmatched. The CDR3 length is 13 residues. Germline V gives CDR1 MDHEN, CDR2 SYDVKM. Here the CDR3 DNA reads TGTGCCAGCAGTTTAGGACTAGCCTACGAGCAGTACTTC. Translation: CASSLGLAYEQYF.

V and J are TRBV9 and TRBJ2-7, with TRBD1 identical over 10 bases. Germline values: CDR1 SGDLS, CDR2 YYNGEE. With V trimmed by 0 bases and J by 4 bases, 4 bases remained unmatched. This CDR3 is 15 amino acids long. This chain's CDR3 is CASSVGGQGKYEQYF. CDR3 sequence (DNA): TGTGCCAGCAGCGTAGGGGGACAGGGGAAATACGAGCAGTACTTC.

J is TRBJ2-2 and V is TRBV30; D might be TRBD1 (6 bases). Trimming shortened V by 4 bases and J by 2 bases, and 11 bases separated the two germline ends. CDR1 is GTSNPN, CDR2 SVGIG, per germline (reference sequence). The CDR3 extends over 14 amino acids. The CDR3 loop is CAWNQGRNTGELFF. The CDR3 nucleotides read TGTGCCTGGAATCAGGGGCGAAACACCGGGGAGCTGTTTTTT.

The V and J genes are TRBV18 and TRBJ1-1; 10 bases align to TRBD1. The CDR3 totals 15 residues. Germline loops: CDR1 KGHSH, CDR2 LQKENI. The V and J ends lost 1 base and 3 bases, in that order; junction bases with no gene match: 2. The CDR3 loop is CASSPRTGGDTEAFF. The CDR3 coding sequence is TGTGCCAGCTCACCACGGACAGGGGGAGACACTGAAGCTTTCTTT.

This chain uses TRBV12-3 or TRBV12-4 with TRBJ1-5; 7 bases are shared with TRBD1. The CDR3 length is 13 residues. With 5 bases clipped from V and 6 bases from J, the junction kept 4 bases outside the gene matches. The CDR3 region is CASSPNRGQPQHF. The CDR3 DNA reads as TGTGCCAGCAGTCCCAACAGGGGTCAGCCCCAGCATTTT.

The chain joins TRBV11-2 to TRBJ1-4, with D unclear. This CDR3 is 11 amino acids long. Germline CDR1 and CDR2: SGHAT and FQNNGV. V dropped 1 base and J dropped 12 bases, with 6 bases sitting between them. CDR3 DNA: TGTGCCAGCAGCTTAGCAGAGGAACTGTTTTTT. Residues: CASSLAEELFF.

The chain uses TRBV4-3 and TRBJ1-3, with TRBD1 matching 7 bases. This CDR3 spans 17 amino acids. V shed 1 base and J 0 bases; nucleotides not matched to a gene: 6. Germline V gene data show CDR1 as LGHNA and CDR2 as YSLEER. The CDR3 nucleotides are TGCGCCAGCAGCCAAGGACAGGGAATGGGCTCTGGAAACACCATATATTTT. Residues: CASSQGQGMGSGNTIYF.

CDR3 DNA sequence: TGTGCCACCAGCAGAGATAAGGTTCCCAGGAACACCATATATTTT. This translates into CATSRDKVPRNTIYF. The chain carries TRBV15 and TRBJ1-3; D is undetermined. This CDR3 has 15 amino acids. The V and J ends lost 0 bases and 7 bases respectively, with 13 bases between them. Per the germline V gene, CDR1 is LNHNV and CDR2 is YYDKDF (reference sequence).

The genes are TRBV5-6 and TRBJ2-5; a possible D gene is TRBD1 (6 bases). With 4 bases removed from V and 4 bases from J, the gap between germline ends came to 14 bases. The CDR3 length is 14 residues. CDR1 and CDR2 from the germline V gene are SGHDT and YYEEEE. CDR3 region: CASSKTGYGETQYF. For the CDR3, the DNA is TGTGCCAGCAGCAAAACAGGGTATGGAGAGACCCAGTACTTC.

The V and J genes are TRBV28 and TRBJ1-2; tentative D call: TRBD1 (6 bases). Trimming stripped 6 bases from V and 5 bases from J, with 13 bases between. CDR3 size: 13 residues. The germline V gene encodes CDR1 MDHEN and CDR2 SYDVKM. The chain's CDR3 is CASSLDRIYGYTF. The CDR3 DNA reads as TGTGCCAGCAGCCTCGACAGGATTTATGGCTACACCTTC.

The V gene is TRBV2, the J gene TRBJ2-3, with 8 bases identical to TRBD1. Trimming at V came to 4 bases and at J to 4 bases, leaving 1 base not matched to a gene. Germline V gives CDR1 SNHLY, CDR2 FYNNEI. The CDR3 has 13 amino acids. The CDR3 coding sequence is TGTGCCAGCAGTGGACAGGGGTCAGATACGCAGTATTTT. Its protein product is CASSGQGSDTQYF. The full variable domain, rest sourced from reference TRBV2 and TRBJ2-3, is EPEVTQTPSHQVTQMGQEVILRCVPISNHLYFYWYRQILGQKVEFLVSFYNNEISEKSEIFDDQFSVERPDGSNFTLKIRSTKLEDSAMYFCASSGQGSDTQYFGPGTRLTVL.

The rearrangement links TRBV5-6 to TRBJ1-2, with 8 bases that match TRBD1. The germline CDR1 and CDR2 sequences are SGHDT and YYEEEE. After removal of 4 bases from V and 3 bases from J, the junction contained 14 bases not matched to a gene. This CDR3 spans 17 amino acids. The DNA for the CDR3 is TGTGCCAGCAGCGAAGTGACAGGGGTCCCATATTACTATGGCTACACCTTC. Translation: CASSEVTGVPYYYGYTF.

The chain recombines TRBV6-5 with TRBJ2-1, with 8 nucleotides matching TRBD2. Germline CDR1 reads MNHEY; CDR2 reads SVGAGI. The J segment lost 6 bases and the V segment lost 6 bases, leaving 4 bases of the junction unmatched. The CDR3 is made up of 13 amino acids. CDR3 nucleotide sequence: TGTGCCAGCAGACCCAGCGGGGGCAATGAGCAGTTCTTC. Amino acid sequence: CASRPSGGNEQFF.

This clone was counted once. This chain joins TRBV7-6 and TRBJ2-1, with a weak D call TRBD1 (5 bases). V lost 0 bases, J lost 7 bases, and 10 bases lay in between. The CDR3 totals 14 residues. Germline CDR1 is SGHVS and CDR2 is FNYEAQ. DNA for the CDR3: TGTGCCAGCAGCTTAGCGCGAAGGGGAAATGAGCAGTTCTTC. The encoded protein is CASSLARRGNEQFF.

The V call is TRBV3-1 (or the pseudogene TRBV3-2), the J call TRBJ1-2; tentative D call: TRBD1 (6 bases). Looked up from germline, CDR1 is LGHDT and CDR2 is YNNKEL (reference sequence). CDR3 length equals 15 residues. V was shortened by 6 bases and J by 7 bases, with 21 bases between the two germline ends. The CDR3 reads CASRGPLSGGVGYTF. In DNA form, the CDR3 reads TGTGCCAGCAGAGGTCCCCTTTCTGGGGGCGTTGGCTACACCTTC.

The chain recombines TRBV2 with TRBJ2-3; 9 positions match TRBD1. The junction had 1 base not matched to a gene; V was cut back by 6 bases and J by 6 bases. This CDR3 has 12 residues. Germline values: CDR1 SNHLY, CDR2 FYNNEI. The CDR3 DNA follows: TGTGCCAGCAGGACAGGGGGGGATACGCAGTATTTT. It translates to CASRTGGDTQYF.

The rearrangement links TRBV6-2 or TRBV6-3 to TRBJ2-7; 12 bases fit TRBD2. Germline V gene sequence: CDR1 MNHEY, CDR2 SVGEGT. There are 15 residues in the CDR3. V trimming: 6 bases; J trimming: 2 bases; junction bases outside the gene matches: 5. The CDR3, as DNA: TGTGCCAGCAGCCGACTAGCGGGAGACCCCTACGAGCAGTACTTC. Protein sequence: CASSRLAGDPYEQYF.

The chain has TRBV5-4 and TRBJ2-3; 9 positions agree with TRBD2. With 0 bases clipped from V and 1 base from J, the junction kept 0 bases outside the gene matches. The germline V gene has CDR1 SGHNT and CDR2 YYREEE (reference sequence). The CDR3 contains 15 residues. This CDR3 is CASSLGTSGTDTQYF. The DNA of the CDR3 is TGTGCCAGCAGCTTGGGGACTAGCGGCACAGATACGCAGTATTTT.